This T cell receptor (beta chain) was captured by sequencing in a study of blood T cell repertoires in COVID-19. Study context: Samples of COVID-19 (acute and convalescent) were obtained from the United States, Italy and Spain. Nucleic acid was either cDNA or gDNA, and it came from T cells, B-cell-depleted T cells, or PBMCs.

CDR1 is SGHRS and CDR2 is YFSETQ in the germline V gene. V lost 4 bases and J lost 11; bases outside the gene matches: 9. The CDR3 runs to 14 residues. Authors' methods: Nucleated cell counts were estimated from reference gene primer amplification. TCRdb keeps only in-frame clones here, not all; method: immunoSEQ multiplex PCR. The V and J calls and clone size were taken over from that table, and D and trimming were inferred from the DNA. This sample has 70,000 or so clones, with around 84% found just once. The chain employs TRBV5-1 and TRBJ1-6, with TRBD1 matching over 7 bases. Sequencing was performed on peripheral blood. This TCR was sampled from an elderly woman with acute or convalescent COVID-19. CDR3 DNA sequence: TGCGCCAGCAGCCCGGGGACAGCCCGTGCACCCCTCCACTTT. Its translation: CASSPGTARAPLHF. The entire variable domain, with the rest obtained from reference TRBV5-1 and TRBJ1-6, is as follows: KAGVTQTPRYLIKTRGQQVTLSCSPISGHRSVSWYQQTPGQGLQFLFEYFSETQRNKGNFPGRFSGRQFSNSRSEMNVSTLELGDSALYLCASSPGTARAPLHFGNGTRLTVT.